The clone carrying this T cell receptor beta chain was observed a few times. This sample is part of a study of cytomegalovirus exposure and HLA in healthy donors. The CDR3 sequence is 16 residues long. Trimming stripped 1 base from V and 0 bases from J, with 11 bases between. Germline V CDR1 and CDR2: MGHRA, YSYEKL. PCR used 60 Vbeta primers and 13 Jbeta primers. Assay: immunoSEQ multiplex PCR; the TCRdb copy retains only in-frame clones and omits some. The sample lists 100,000 or so clones; roughly 78% were seen once. The sequenced sample was PBMCs. This clonotype originated in a man between 25 and 39 years old in good health and CMV-seronegative. The V and J genes are TRBV4-1 and TRBJ2-3, with D possibly being TRBD1 (5 bases). The CDR3 region is CASSQGGFTSTDTQYF. The CDR3 nucleotides are TGCGCCAGCAGCCAAGGGGGCTTCACTAGCACAGATACGCAGTATTTT.